This T cell receptor beta chain was captured in a study of blood T cell repertoires in COVID-19. Study summary: Spain, Italy and the United States supplied samples that represented acute and convalescent COVID-19.

Repertoires were generated with immunoSEQ multiplex PCR, while TCRdb's copy carries only in-frame clones and drops some. The sample yields 380,000 or so clones, 70% to 90% seen once. Germline values: CDR1 MRHNA, CDR2 SNTAGT. Unmatched junction bases numbered 3, after V lost 2 bases and J lost 3 bases. The CDR3 consists of 15 residues. The source material was peripheral blood. The source of this sequence is a man in his forties with acute or convalescent COVID-19. This chain links TRBV6-4 with TRBJ2-1; 8 bases match TRBD2. CDR3 nucleotides: TGTGCCAGCAGTGACGTACTAGCGGACTACAATGAGCAGTTCTTC. It yields the protein CASSDVLADYNEQFF.